This T cell receptor (beta chain) was obtained from a study of shared clonotypes between healthy human individuals. Study information: Three plates each covered CD4 naive and memory; CD8 naive two, CD8 memory one.

The naive CD8 fraction comprised CD45RO-negative cells positively selected for CCR7 and excluded terminally differentiated effector memory CD45RA+ cells. Across several immunoSEQ plates, the genomic DNA of each subset was split evenly. Sequenced by immunoSEQ multiplex PCR; TCRdb stores in-frame clones only, minus some. The sample holds under 850,000 clones, 80% to 95% seen once. V was trimmed by 7 bases and J by 1 base, leaving 16 bases between them. Germline-derived CDR1 and CDR2 are MNHEY and SVGAGI. The CDR3 spans 15 residues. Sequencing was carried out using naive CD8+ T cells sorted from blood. J is TRBJ2-5 and V is TRBV6-5, with D maybe TRBD1 (6 bases). This TCR was sampled from a man aged 25-40 years in good health. Here the CDR3 reads CASKPTGAAQETQYF. The CDR3 nucleotides read TGTGCCAGCAAGCCGACAGGCGCCGCCCAAGAGACCCAGTACTTC.